This T cell receptor (beta chain) originates from a study of CD8 T cells in Susac syndrome. General observations from the study: The TCR sequencing and HLA analysis in the study involved a relatively small number of individuals, as the study acknowledged.

The RNA, about 0.5 to 1 ug, was put through reverse transcription using random hexamers. TCR beta CDR3 was amplified by immunoSEQ multiplex PCR. This amplification extended across 54 Vbeta and 13 Jbeta segments. TCRdb redid the calling of the immunoSEQ multiplex PCR reads with MiXCR, one entry per CDR3 protein. This sample carries some 190,000 distinct CDR3 sequences, roughly 94% of them seen once, and the ten largest clones take 0.1%. The length of the CDR3 is 13 residues. Germline V gene sequence: CDR1 KGHSH, CDR2 LQKENI. V was pared by 2 bases and J by 15 bases, with 9 bases of the junction left unmatched. The table lists this clonotype with a count of one. Its antigen remains unknown.

This clonotype was obtained from a human donor in good health. The chain combines TRBV18 with TRBJ2-4; 8 nucleotides align to TRBD1. Sequences were obtained from CD4+ T cells from PBMCs. The CDR3 sequence: CASSPSTGEIVYF. DNA of the CDR3: TGTGCCAGCTCACCATCGACAGGGGAAATTGTGTACTTC.